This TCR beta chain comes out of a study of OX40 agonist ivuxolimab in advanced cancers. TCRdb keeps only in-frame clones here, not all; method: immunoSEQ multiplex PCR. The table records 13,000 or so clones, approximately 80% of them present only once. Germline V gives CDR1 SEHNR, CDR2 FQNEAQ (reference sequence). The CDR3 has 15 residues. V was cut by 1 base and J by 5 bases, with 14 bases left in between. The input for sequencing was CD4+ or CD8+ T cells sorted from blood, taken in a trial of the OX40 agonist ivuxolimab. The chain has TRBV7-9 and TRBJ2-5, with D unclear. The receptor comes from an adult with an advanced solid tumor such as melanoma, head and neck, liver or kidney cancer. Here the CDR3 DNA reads TGTGCCAGCAGCTTAGAGTCGGATCCCATGGAGACCCAGTACTTC. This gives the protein CASSLESDPMETQYF.